Listed below are T cell receptor beta chains from one sample, sequenced in a study of cytomegalovirus exposure and HLA in healthy donors. The assay was immunoSEQ multiplex PCR, and TCRdb's table has in-frame clones only and misses some. The data hold about 120,000 clones, with 82% observed a single time. The sequencing sample was made of PBMCs. The receptors shown here come from a woman between 18 and 29 years old in good health and CMV-seronegative. Each CDR3 is given with its conserved first and last residue. The order of the fields is CDR3 DNA, CDR3 protein, V gene, J gene, clone size, D gene. The D gene is left open where the match is weak. Clone sizes are given selectively: once, few, many, or a class where the clone is expanded.

CDR3nt: TGTGCCAGCATGGGGGGTAGGGGGCGAGTTAACACTGAAGCTTTCTTT; CDR3aa: CASMGGRGRVNTEAFF; v_gene: TRBV7-2; j_gene: TRBJ1-1; abundance: -; d_gene: TRBD1
CDR3nt: TGTGCCAGCAGCCTGGACGGGATAACTGAAGCTTTCTTT; CDR3aa: CASSLDGITEAFF; v_gene: TRBV7-9; j_gene: TRBJ1-1; abundance: -; d_gene: -
CDR3nt: TGTGCCATCAGTGAGTGGGGCGGGGTCTATCAGCCCCAGCATTTT; CDR3aa: CAISEWGGVYQPQHF; v_gene: TRBV10-3; j_gene: TRBJ1-5; abundance: -; d_gene: -
CDR3nt: TGTGCCAGCAGTGGGAACAGGGCTGGGGCTTTCTTT; CDR3aa: CASSGNRAGAFF; v_gene: TRBV25-1; j_gene: TRBJ1-1; abundance: -; d_gene: -
CDR3nt: TGTGCCAGCAGCTTGGCGCGGCTAGCGGGATTGACAGATACGCAGTATTTT; CDR3aa: CASSLARLAGLTDTQYF; v_gene: TRBV5-5; j_gene: TRBJ2-3; abundance: -; d_gene: TRBD2
CDR3nt: TGCAGCGTTGAGGCGGGAGGGGACGAGCAGTACTTC; CDR3aa: CSVEAGGDEQYF; v_gene: TRBV29-1; j_gene: TRBJ2-7; abundance: once; d_gene: TRBD2
CDR3nt: TGTGCCAGCAGCTGGGGACAGGGGATCTACGAGCAGTACTTC; CDR3aa: CASSWGQGIYEQYF; v_gene: TRBV7-3; j_gene: TRBJ2-7; abundance: -; d_gene: TRBD1
CDR3nt: TGCACCAGCAGCCACGACAGGGGAGTTGGGGAGCTGTTTTTT; CDR3aa: CTSSHDRGVGELFF; v_gene: TRBV5-1; j_gene: TRBJ2-2; abundance: -; d_gene: TRBD1
CDR3nt: TGTGCCAGTAGTAATACAGATAGGATTAATGAAAAACTGTTTTTT; CDR3aa: CASSNTDRINEKLFF; v_gene: TRBV19; j_gene: TRBJ1-4; abundance: once; d_gene: -
CDR3nt: TGCGCCAGCAGCCACGGGGGTCCCAATCAGCCCCAGCATTTT; CDR3aa: CASSHGGPNQPQHF; v_gene: TRBV5-1; j_gene: TRBJ1-5; abundance: -; d_gene: -
CDR3nt: TGCGCCAGCAGCCCGACAGGGTTTAGCAATCAGCCCCAGCATTTT; CDR3aa: CASSPTGFSNQPQHF; v_gene: TRBV5-1; j_gene: TRBJ1-5; abundance: few; d_gene: TRBD1
CDR3nt: TGTGCCAGTAGCTACTCAGGGGTCCTGAACACTGAAGCTTTCTTT; CDR3aa: CASSYSGVLNTEAFF; v_gene: TRBV19; j_gene: TRBJ1-1; abundance: -; d_gene: -
CDR3nt: TGTGCCAGCAGCGGCGGACAGGGGCTTAAGGCCTACGAGCAGTACTTC; CDR3aa: CASSGGQGLKAYEQYF; v_gene: TRBV9; j_gene: TRBJ2-7; abundance: -; d_gene: TRBD1
CDR3nt: TGCGCCAGCAGCCAAATGAATCAGGGGGCGGCTAATGAAAAACTGTTTTTT; CDR3aa: CASSQMNQGAANEKLFF; v_gene: TRBV4-3; j_gene: TRBJ1-4; abundance: -; d_gene: TRBD1
CDR3nt: TGCGCCAGCAGCCCAGGGACATATCGCGGCTACACCTTC; CDR3aa: CASSPGTYRGYTF; v_gene: TRBV4-1; j_gene: TRBJ1-2; abundance: -; d_gene: -
CDR3nt: TGTGCCAGCGAACAGGGAATGAACACTGAAGCTTTCTTT; CDR3aa: CASEQGMNTEAFF; v_gene: TRBV6-6; j_gene: TRBJ1-1; abundance: -; d_gene: -